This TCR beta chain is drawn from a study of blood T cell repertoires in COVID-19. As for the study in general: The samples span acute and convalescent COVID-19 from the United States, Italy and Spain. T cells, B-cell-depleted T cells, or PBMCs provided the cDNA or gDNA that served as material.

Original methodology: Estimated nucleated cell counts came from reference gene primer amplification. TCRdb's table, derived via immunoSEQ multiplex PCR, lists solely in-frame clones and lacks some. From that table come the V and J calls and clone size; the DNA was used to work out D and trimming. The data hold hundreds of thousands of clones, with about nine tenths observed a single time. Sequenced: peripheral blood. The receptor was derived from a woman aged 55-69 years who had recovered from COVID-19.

Here the CDR3 DNA reads TGTGCCAGTACCGACAACTTGGAAGGCGAGCAGTACTTC. This encodes CASTDNLEGEQYF. The chain links TRBV19 to TRBJ2-7; D is undetermined. Germline V gene sequence: CDR1 LNHDA, CDR2 SQIVND (reference sequence). The CDR3 length is 13 residues. Trimming left V 7 bases short and J 6 bases short, with 16 bases between.